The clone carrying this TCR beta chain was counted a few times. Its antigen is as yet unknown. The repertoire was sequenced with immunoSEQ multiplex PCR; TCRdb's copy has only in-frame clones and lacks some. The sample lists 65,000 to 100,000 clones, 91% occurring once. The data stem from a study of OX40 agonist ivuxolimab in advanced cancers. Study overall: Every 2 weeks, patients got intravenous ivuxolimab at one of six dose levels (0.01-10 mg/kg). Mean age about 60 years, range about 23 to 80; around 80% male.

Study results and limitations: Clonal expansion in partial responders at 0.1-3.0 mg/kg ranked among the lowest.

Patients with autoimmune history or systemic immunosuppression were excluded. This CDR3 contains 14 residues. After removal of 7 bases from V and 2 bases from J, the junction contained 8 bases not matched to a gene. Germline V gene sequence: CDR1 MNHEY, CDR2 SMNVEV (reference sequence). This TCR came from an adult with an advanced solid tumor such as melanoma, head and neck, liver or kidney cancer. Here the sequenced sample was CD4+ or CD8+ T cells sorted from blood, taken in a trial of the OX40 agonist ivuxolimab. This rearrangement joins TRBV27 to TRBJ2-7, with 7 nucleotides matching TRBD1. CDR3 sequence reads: CASTDGTAPYEQYF. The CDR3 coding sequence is TGTGCCAGCACTGATGGGACAGCTCCCTACGAGCAGTACTTC.